These 27 T cell receptor beta chains came from one sample sequenced in a study of Graves' ophthalmopathy and Graves' hyperthyroidism. RNA transcripts served as template for amplifying TCR beta CDR3 sequences. The workflow started with a first-round RT-PCR run with HTBI primers and then moved on to a second-round multiplex PCR. TCRdb itself ran the multiplex PCR reads through MiXCR, one entry per CDR3 protein. The sample shows roughly 1.1 million distinct CDR3 sequences, 35% to 45% of them seen only once. The sequencing sample was made of peripheral blood or thyroid tissue (not recorded which). These receptors were obtained from an adult man with Graves' hyperthyroidism.

The chain is built from TRBV29-1 and TRBJ1-3; 7 nucleotides align to TRBD1. CDR1 and CDR2 (germline): SQVTM, ANQGSEA. V shed 0 bases and J 8 bases; nucleotides not matched to a gene: 13. The CDR3 runs to 16 residues. This CDR3 reads CSVEEGQTNNGYTIYF. CDR3 coding DNA: TGCAGCGTTGAAGAGGGACAGACGAATAATGGCTACACCATATATTTT.

This clonotype has just a few counts. This chain uses TRBV7-6 with TRBJ2-2, with a tentative D call TRBD2 (6 bases). Germline V gene lookup returns CDR1 SGHVS and CDR2 FNYEAQ. V was shortened by 5 bases and J by 5 bases, with 15 bases between the two germline ends. CDR3 size: 15 residues. CDR3 bases: TGTGCCAGCAGCCTCACACCGACTAGGACCGGGGAGCTGTTTTTT. Amino acids: CASSLTPTRTGELFF.

This clonotype turned up a few times. The rearrangement links TRBV5-1 to TRBJ2-7; tentatively, D is TRBD1 (5 bases). This CDR3 is 17 amino acids long. The V gene lost 1 base and the J gene lost 0 bases, with 17 bases spanning the gap. Looked up from germline, CDR1 is SGHRS and CDR2 is YFSETQ. CDR3 region: CASSLTTSRTSSYEQYF. The CDR3 region has the DNA TGCGCCAGCAGCTTGACCACTTCTCGGACAAGCTCCTACGAGCAGTACTTC. The full variable domain, its missing parts supplied by reference TRBV5-1 and TRBJ2-7, is KAGVTQTPRYLIKTRGQQVTLSCSPISGHRSVSWYQQTPGQGLQFLFEYFSETQRNKGNFPGRFSGRQFSNSRSEMNVSTLELGDSALYLCASSLTTSRTSSYEQYFGPGTRLTVT.

Many counts were recorded for this clonotype. The genes are TRBV7-8 and TRBJ1-1, with D uncertain. Deletions cut 6 bases from V and 6 bases from J, with 14 bases between. This CDR3 spans 13 amino acids. CDR1 is SGHVS and CDR2 is FQNEAQ in the germline V gene. Here the CDR3 DNA reads TGTGCCAGCAGTCACGAACGGGGTCCTGAAGCTTTCTTT. This translates into CASSHERGPEAFF.

Worth noting for this clonotype: This may come from a read error, since a much larger clone is one base off. The chain combines TRBV11-1 with TRBJ1-1; TRBD1 matches at 9 bases. The germline CDR1 and CDR2 sequences are SGHAT and FQDESV (reference sequence). This CDR3 is built from 20 residues. With V trimmed by 0 bases and J by 0 bases, 14 bases remained unmatched. The CDR3 loop is CASSLAPAQQGAKVNTEAFF. The CDR3 nucleotides are TGTGCCAGCAGCTTAGCGCCCGCACAACAGGGGGCGAAAGTGAACACTGAAGCTTTCTTT.

This sequence joins TRBV15 and TRBJ2-5; TRBD1 matches at 7 bases. Unmatched junction bases numbered 10, after V lost 3 bases and J lost 9 bases. Per the germline V gene, CDR1 is LNHNV and CDR2 is YYDKDF (reference sequence). This CDR3 is built from 14 residues. CDR3 DNA: TGTGCCACCAGCAGGGACAGGAACAATCAGCCCCAGTACTTC. Translating it yields CATSRDRNNQPQYF.

This chain connects TRBV25-1 to TRBJ1-6, with D hard to call. The CDR3 loop spans 16 amino acids. CDR1 is MGHDK and CDR2 is SYGVNS in the germline V gene. V was cut by 8 bases and J by 0 bases, with 14 bases left in between. The CDR3 is CASSPSPSSYNSPLHF. The CDR3 DNA follows: TGTGCCAGCTCGCCAAGTCCAAGCTCCTATAATTCACCCCTCCACTTT.

This clonotype was found a few times. The CDR3 sequence is CASSIEGTAYYEQYF. CDR3 DNA: TGTGCCAGTAGTATAGAAGGGACAGCCTACTACGAGCAGTACTTC. The V and J genes are TRBV19 and TRBJ2-7; 7 nucleotides agree with TRBD1. Germline CDR1 LNHDA, CDR2 SQIVND (reference sequence). This CDR3 comprises 15 residues. With 0 bases clipped from V and 3 bases from J, the junction kept 5 bases outside the gene matches.

This clonotype was seen at least ten times. The V gene is TRBV2, the J gene TRBJ2-5, with TRBD2 matching 8 bases. Germline CDR1 is SNHLY and CDR2 is FYNNEI. With 8 bases clipped from V and 5 bases from J, the junction kept 10 bases outside the gene matches. The CDR3 contains 14 residues. The CDR3: CASHKRGNPETQYF. CDR3 DNA sequence: TGTGCCAGCCATAAGCGGGGGAACCCGGAGACCCAGTACTTC.

This clonotype was seen a single time. A clone one base away is much larger, so this may be a read error. The chain employs TRBV12-3 or TRBV12-4 and TRBJ2-7, with D tentatively TRBD1 (6 bases). CDR3 length: 15 amino acids. V was clipped by 6 bases and J by 3 bases, with 18 bases between them. CDR3 in amino acids: CASSRGWDKVYEQYF. CDR3 coding DNA: TGTGCCAGCAGCCGAGGTTGGGACAAGGTCTACGAGCAGTACTTC.

The table lists this clonotype with many counts. This chain joins TRBV7-9 and TRBJ2-2; D not resolved. This CDR3 comprises 14 residues. CDR1 is SEHNR, CDR2 FQNEAQ, per germline (reference sequence). V lost 2 bases to trimming and J lost 3 bases, with 7 bases between them. This CDR3 reads CASSLQVYTGELFF. CDR3 nucleotides: TGTGCCAGCAGCTTACAGGTTTACACCGGGGAGCTGTTTTTT.

CDR3 nucleotide sequence: TGTGCCATCAGTGAGTCGACGACAGGAAGAAATCAGCCCCAGCATTTT. This codes for CAISESTTGRNQPQHF. V is TRBV10-3 and J is TRBJ1-5; perhaps TRBD1 as D (6 bases). This CDR3 has 16 residues. Germline-derived CDR1 and CDR2 are ENHRY and SYGVKD. V was cut by 0 bases and J by 4 bases, with 13 bases left in between.

The chain is built from TRBV29-1 and TRBJ2-5, with D maybe TRBD2 (5 bases). This CDR3 comprises 13 residues. V was trimmed by 4 bases and J by 0 bases, leaving 9 bases between them. Germline values: CDR1 SQVTM, CDR2 ANQGSEA. In nucleotides, the CDR3 is TGCAGCGTTGCCGCGGGCTACCAAGAGACCCAGTACTTC. This translates into CSVAAGYQETQYF.

The CDR3: CASSFSQREDEQYF. CDR3 coding DNA: TGTGCCAGCAGCTTTTCCCAGCGGGAGGACGAGCAGTACTTC. The V call is TRBV5-8, the J call TRBJ2-7, with 9 bases lining up with TRBD2. V lost 2 bases and J lost 5; bases outside the gene matches: 5. The CDR3 runs 14 residues. Germline CDR1 is SGHTS and CDR2 is YDEGEE.

Ten or more counts support this clonotype. The CDR3: CASSLTGHSYEQYF. CDR3 bases: TGTGCCAGCAGCTTAACCGGGCACTCCTACGAGCAGTACTTC. V usage is TRBV7-2 and J usage is TRBJ2-7, with unresolved D. Looked up from germline, CDR1 is SGHTA and CDR2 is FQGNSA. This CDR3 region has 14 residues. V was clipped by 2 bases and J by 0 bases, with 8 bases between them.

The DNA for the CDR3 is TGTGCCAGCAGCCCCCCGCAGGTCAGGACCCAGTACTTC. Its protein is CASSPPQVRTQYF. V and J are TRBV7-9 and TRBJ2-5; D remains ambiguous. Germline CDR1 is SEHNR and CDR2 is FQNEAQ (reference sequence). Trimming cost V 5 bases and J 7 bases, with 14 bases left between them. This CDR3 region has 13 residues.

The chain combines TRBV7-3 with TRBJ2-5, with 10 positions matching TRBD2. CDR3 length equals 16 residues. Unmatched junction bases numbered 10, after V lost 5 bases and J lost 4 bases. Germline V gene lookup returns CDR1 SGHTA and CDR2 FQGTGA. The chain's CDR3 is CASSRQLAGSGETQYF. The DNA for the CDR3 is TGTGCCAGCAGCCGTCAACTAGCGGGATCAGGAGAGACCCAGTACTTC.

The chain couples TRBV29-1 to TRBJ1-2; TRBD1 is a possible D gene (5 bases). Germline CDR1 SQVTM, CDR2 ANQGSEA. The CDR3 sequence is 15 residues long. V lost 6 bases to trimming and J lost 2 bases, with 19 bases between them. Here the CDR3 DNA reads TGCAGCGTGATGGCGCCGGGACGGAAAAACTATGGCTACACCTTC. Its protein product is CSVMAPGRKNYGYTF.

This clonotype was found many times. The chain combines TRBV11-2 with TRBJ2-5, with TRBD2 matching over 10 bases. The V gene end was trimmed by 3 bases and the J gene end by 5 bases; junction bases not matched to a gene: 6. Germline assignment: CDR1 SGHAT and CDR2 FQNNGV. The length of the CDR3 is 15 residues. CDR3 coding DNA: TGTGCCAGCAGCTTTCTAGCGGGAGAAGGGGAGACCCAGTACTTC. It yields the protein CASSFLAGEGETQYF.

The chain couples TRBV25-1 to TRBJ1-6, with TRBD1 as a possible D gene (5 bases). CDR3 length: 17 amino acids. CDR1 and CDR2 from the germline V gene are MGHDK and SYGVNS. V was cut by 4 bases and J by 0 bases, with 13 bases left in between. CDR3 sequence reads: CASSAFTGRSYNSPLHF. The CDR3 nucleotides are TGTGCCAGCAGTGCCTTTACGGGGCGCTCCTATAATTCACCCCTCCACTTT.

J is TRBJ2-2 and V is TRBV12-3 or TRBV12-4; TRBD2 matches 13 bases. The CDR3 sequence is 15 residues long. V lost 6 bases to trimming and J lost 7 bases; unmatched junction nucleotides: 5. As DNA, the CDR3 is TGTGCCAGCAGCTGGACTAGCGGGAGTGTCGGGGAGCTGTTTTTT. Its protein is CASSWTSGSVGELFF.

This clonotype has only a few counts. The chain has TRBV6-1 and TRBJ1-5; 7 bases are shared with TRBD1. Germline CDR1 and CDR2: MNHNS and SASEGT. V lost 7 bases, J lost 0 bases, and 6 bases stayed unmatched. This CDR3 contains 15 residues. The chain's CDR3 is CASIRQGHSNQPQHF. The CDR3 DNA reads as TGTGCCAGCATTAGACAGGGCCATAGCAATCAGCCCCAGCATTTT.

This clonotype came up many times. V gene TRBV7-8 combines with J gene TRBJ1-1; D unclear. The germline gives CDR1 SGHVS, CDR2 FQNEAQ. Trimming pared 1 base from V and 1 base from J, leaving 7 bases between. The CDR3 is made up of 14 amino acids. The CDR3 nucleotides are TGTGCCAGCAGCTTAGGTTGGGGGAACACTGAAGCTTTCTTT. Protein: CASSLGWGNTEAFF.

In this sample, this clonotype turned up many times. The chain has TRBV7-9 and TRBJ1-4; TRBD1 aligns across 7 bases. Germline CDR1 and CDR2: SEHNR and FQNEAQ (reference sequence). CDR3 length: 14 amino acids. V lost 4 bases to trimming and J lost 5 bases; unmatched junction nucleotides: 4. CDR3 region: CASSSNRGNEKLFF. CDR3 nucleotides: TGTGCCAGCAGCTCGAACAGGGGCAATGAAAAACTGTTTTTT.

This clonotype was detected only a few times. The gene calls are TRBV7-9 and TRBJ1-3, with D possibly being TRBD1 (6 bases). CDR1 and CDR2 (germline): SEHNR, FQNEAQ (reference sequence). This CDR3 has 14 amino acids. V was shortened by 4 bases and J by 4 bases, with 11 bases between the two germline ends. The CDR3, as DNA: TGTGCCAGCAGCTCCACAGGGTTAGGAAACACCATATATTTT. This encodes CASSSTGLGNTIYF.

V and J are TRBV28 and TRBJ2-7; 7 bases agree with TRBD1. Looked up from germline, CDR1 is MDHEN and CDR2 is SYDVKM. V was clipped by 6 bases and J by 6 bases; unmatched bases: 14. The CDR3 is 15 amino acids. DNA for the CDR3: TGTGCCAGCAGACCCGGCCCGGGACAGACTCGCGAGCAGTACTTC. It yields the protein CASRPGPGQTREQYF.

There are a few counts of this clonotype. The V gene is TRBV6-5, the J gene TRBJ2-5; D ambiguous. CDR3 length: 14 residues. V shed 4 bases and J shed 5 bases, with 14 bases lying between them. Germline CDR1 reads MNHEY; CDR2 reads SVGAGI. CDR3 in DNA: TGTGCCAGCAGTTCGCTAGTATCGCGCGAGACCCAGTACTTC. Translated, it gives CASSSLVSRETQYF.